These T cell receptor beta chains were read from a single sample in a study of CD8 T cells in ankylosing spondylitis. TCRdb called the 5' RACE reads again in MiXCR, with one record for every CDR3 protein. The sample includes approximately 190,000 distinct CDR3 sequences, 10% to 15% of them seen just once. What was sequenced was blood, either unsorted or a sorted T cell fraction (not recorded which). Every receptor here comes from a female donor with ankylosing spondylitis or in good health (not recorded which). Each CDR3 is given with its conserved first and last residue. The D gene is left open where the match is weak. Expanded clones get a size class; other rows say once, few or many, or leave the size out.

j_gene	abundance	v_gene	d_gene	CDR3nt	CDR3aa
TRBJ1-1	many	TRBV4-1	TRBD1	TGCGCCAGCAGCCAAGGGGACAGAGGGAACACTGAAGCTTTCTTT	CASSQGDRGNTEAFF
TRBJ1-5	many	TRBV12-3/TRBV12-4	NA	TGTGCCAGCAGTTTAAGCCAGGGACTAAATCAGCCCCAGCATTTT	CASSLSQGLNQPQHF
TRBJ1-1	many	TRBV20-1	NA	TGCAGTGCTAGAGATCCCGGCGGGGTGTTGGCTTTCTTT	CSARDPGGVLAFF
TRBJ2-7	NA	TRBV5-1	TRBD1	TGCGCCAGCAGCGTAGCCTCGACAGGGAACTTGAGGGAGCAGTACTTC	CASSVASTGNLREQYF
TRBJ2-5	many	TRBV29-1	NA	TGCAGCGCCCAACGTCCGGGTGTAGAGACCCAGTACTTC	CSAQRPGVETQYF
TRBJ1-4	few	TRBV12-3/TRBV12-4	NA	TGTGCCAGCAGTTTTGGTTCCCTATCCGGGCCCGGAGAAAAACTGTTTTTT	CASSFGSLSGPGEKLFF
TRBJ1-1	many	TRBV7-2	NA	TGTGCCAGCAGTCCCTTCCTAGGGAATGAAGCTTTCTTT	CASSPFLGNEAFF
TRBJ2-2	NA	TRBV7-3	NA	TGTGCCAGCAGCCTCACAGGGCCCAGCACCGGGGAGCTGTTTTTT	CASSLTGPSTGELFF
TRBJ2-1	many	TRBV10-3	NA	TGTGCCACTGGATCTAAAGGTTTCGAGCAGTTCTTC	CATGSKGFEQFF
TRBJ1-5	many	TRBV5-1	NA	TGCGCCAGCAGCTTAACAGGGAATCAGCCCCAGCATTTT	CASSLTGNQPQHF
TRBJ1-2	many	TRBV20-1	NA	TGCAGTGCTAGAGAGGACACCTATGGCTACACCTTC	CSAREDTYGYTF
TRBJ2-1	NA	TRBV10-3	TRBD2	TGTGCCATCAGTGAGCTGGGACTAGCGGGACAAGACTCCTACAATGAGCAGTTCTTC	CAISELGLAGQDSYNEQFF
TRBJ2-3	NA	TRBV5-6	NA	TGTGCCAGCAGCTTGAATCAGGGAAAGGGGGCAGATACGCAGTATTTT	CASSLNQGKGADTQYF
TRBJ2-7	many	TRBV7-2	TRBD2	TGTGCCAGCAGCTTCACTACTAGCGGGAGCTCCTACGAGCAGTACTTC	CASSFTTSGSSYEQYF
TRBJ2-7	many	TRBV11-2	NA	TGTGCCAGCACCGCTAGTCCACTAACCTACGAGCAGTACTTC	CASTASPLTYEQYF
TRBJ2-7	few	TRBV20-1	TRBD2	TGCAGTGCTAGAGATCAAGAACTAGCGGGAGGGCCTGGCGAGCAGTACTTC	CSARDQELAGGPGEQYF
TRBJ1-1	NA	TRBV6-5	NA	TGTGCCAGCAGTTACTCGACGCAGGGGAACACTGAAGCTTTCTTT	CASSYSTQGNTEAFF
TRBJ1-1	NA	TRBV7-3	NA	TGTGCCAGCAGCTCACAGTGGGGCACTGAAGCTTTCTTT	CASSSQWGTEAFF
TRBJ2-3	many	TRBV20-1	TRBD1	TGCAGTGTTACCCACAGGGGACACACAGATACGCAGTATTTT	CSVTHRGHTDTQYF
TRBJ2-7	many	TRBV5-1	TRBD2	TGCGCCAGCAGCTTTGGGTTCAGCGGGGGCTACGAGCAGTACTTC	CASSFGFSGGYEQYF
TRBJ2-5	few	TRBV19	TRBD2	TGTGCCAGTAGTCCTCAGCGCTCTAGCGGTCCAGAGACCCAGTACTTC	CASSPQRSSGPETQYF
TRBJ2-2	NA	TRBV10-3	NA	TGTGCCATCAGAACTACTCTAGCGAACACCGGGGAGCTGTTTTTT	CAIRTTLANTGELFF
TRBJ1-1	few	TRBV18	NA	TGTGCCAGCTCACTAAAGGGGGGGAACACTGAAGCTTTCTTT	CASSLKGGNTEAFF
TRBJ2-1	many	TRBV7-7	NA	TGTGCCAGCAGCTTGGGGAGGATGAATGAGCAGTTCTTC	CASSLGRMNEQFF
TRBJ2-2	many	TRBV5-1	NA	TGCGCCAGCAGTCGAGATCCGAACACCGGGGAGCTGTTTTTT	CASSRDPNTGELFF
TRBJ1-2	many	TRBV12-3/TRBV12-4	NA	TGTGCCAGCAGCCTTAGTCCCGGGGGCTATGGCTACACCTTC	CASSLSPGGYGYTF
TRBJ1-1	NA	TRBV7-2	NA	TGTGCCAGCGCTTTACGCGGTGTAGTAGCTTTCTTT	CASALRGVVAFF
TRBJ2-1	many	TRBV12-3/TRBV12-4	TRBD1	TGTGCCAGCAGTTCTACAGGGGGAATTGGAAATGAGCAGTTCTTC	CASSSTGGIGNEQFF
TRBJ1-2	many	TRBV7-2	NA	TGTGCCAGCAGCTCGTGGCCTGGGACTCCTAACTATGGCTACACCTTC	CASSSWPGTPNYGYTF
TRBJ2-1	NA	TRBV29-1	NA	TGCAGCGTTGAAGGGCAGATCAATGAGCAGTTCTTC	CSVEGQINEQFF
TRBJ2-7	NA	TRBV6-1	NA	TGTGCCAGCAGTCCGGGACACGCTATGCTCTACGAGCAGTACTTC	CASSPGHAMLYEQYF
TRBJ2-1	NA	TRBV9	NA	TGTGCCAGCAATCGCGGGCCAAGTCAAAATGAGCAGTTCTTC	CASNRGPSQNEQFF
TRBJ1-2	few	TRBV12-3/TRBV12-4	NA	TGTGCCAGCAGAGCGACCGGGGAGTATGGCTACACCTTC	CASRATGEYGYTF
TRBJ1-1	many	TRBV9	NA	TGTGCCAGCAGCCGCGGATGGAGTACCTTGAACACTGAAGCTTTCTTT	CASSRGWSTLNTEAFF
TRBJ1-2	many	TRBV5-1	NA	TGCGCCAGCAGCTTGATTGGACAGCCAGCCATGGAGGTTGGCTACACCTTC	CASSLIGQPAMEVGYTF
TRBJ2-3	many	TRBV6-6	NA	TGTGCCAGCGGAGCCACAGATACGCAGTATTTT	CASGATDTQYF
TRBJ2-1	many	TRBV7-2	TRBD2	TGTGCCAGCAGCTCGGGACTACAAGGACGAAGGGGTGAGCAGTTCTTC	CASSSGLQGRRGEQFF
TRBJ1-3	NA	TRBV9	NA	TGTGCCAGCAGCGTTTCCCCTGGCGGAGGGACAAACACCATATATTTT	CASSVSPGGGTNTIYF
TRBJ1-5	many	TRBV20-1	NA	TGCAGTGCTGAATTGACAGGCCGCAATCAGCCCCAGCATTTT	CSAELTGRNQPQHF
TRBJ2-1	many	TRBV5-1	NA	TGCGCCAGCAGCCACCGGAGACAGGTATACAATGAGCAGTTCTTC	CASSHRRQVYNEQFF
TRBJ2-5	NA	TRBV20-1	NA	TGCAGCCAAAGGACAGTGCAAGAGACCCAGTACTTC	CSQRTVQETQYF
TRBJ2-3	many	TRBV7-3	NA	TGTGCCAGCAGCCGTGGGGGCGCATCTAGCACAGATACGCAGTATTTT	CASSRGGASSTDTQYF
TRBJ1-5	few	TRBV7-6	NA	TGTGCCAGCAGCTTAGTTTCGGGTAGCAATCAGCCCCAGCATTTT	CASSLVSGSNQPQHF
TRBJ1-2	NA	TRBV4-2	NA	TGTGCCAGCGGGGGGGGGTGGGATGATGGCTACACCTTC	CASGGGWDDGYTF
TRBJ1-1	few	TRBV5-5	NA	TGTGCCAGCAGCTTGGTAACAGCTTTGAACACTGAAGCTTTCTTT	CASSLVTALNTEAFF
TRBJ2-3	many	TRBV20-1	NA	TGCAGTGCGAGCGCCTGGGCCCCAGATACGCAGTATTTT	CSASAWAPDTQYF
TRBJ2-7	many	TRBV29-1	TRBD2	TGCAGCGTTGAAGGGAATTTCATGCGGGAGACTTACGAGCAGTACTTC	CSVEGNFMRETYEQYF
TRBJ1-1	once	TRBV6-1	TRBD1	TGTGCCAGCAACCCGACAGGGGTGAACACTGAAGCTTTCTTT	CASNPTGVNTEAFF
TRBJ2-1	few	TRBV28	TRBD2	TGTGCCAGCAGATTTAGCGGGATCGGGAACAATGAGCAGTTCTTC	CASRFSGIGNNEQFF
TRBJ2-1	NA	TRBV20-1	TRBD2	TGCAGTGCTCCCGAGGTTAGCGGGAGTTGGTATGAGCAGTTCTTC	CSAPEVSGSWYEQFF
TRBJ2-1	many	TRBV5-1	NA	TGCGCCAGCAGCTTGGGGGCGTTTGGGACCAATGAGCAGTTCTTC	CASSLGAFGTNEQFF
TRBJ2-1	NA	TRBV20-1	TRBD2	TGCAGTGCTAGCGGGAGGACCTACAATGAGCAGTTCTTC	CSASGRTYNEQFF